This record looks at one T cell receptor beta chain sequence and its context. This clone was recorded once. The antigen it recognizes is unknown. The input lacks base qualities; no much larger clone sits a single base away. The data originate from a study of OX40 agonist ivuxolimab in advanced cancers. With respect to the entire study: Ivuxolimab, which targeted the costimulatory receptor OX40 (CD134), was an agonistic, fully human IgG2 monoclonal antibody. Intravenous ivuxolimab was administered to patients every 2 weeks at six dose levels: 0.01, 0.1, 0.3, 1.5, 3 and 10 mg/kg. Among the roughly 52 dose-escalation patients, approximately 20 had hepatocellular carcinoma, around 15 melanoma, 9 renal cell carcinoma and 9 head and neck cancer. In the dose-escalation cohort, approximately 80% of patients were male, and the mean age was 60 years with a range of 23 to 79. Patients were allowed to have had prior anti-PD-1, anti-PD-L1 or anti-CTLA-4 therapy, and 40% to 45% of the dose-escalation patients had been treated with checkpoint inhibitors. Partial responses were achieved by three dose-escalation patients, of whom one had hepatocellular carcinoma and two had cutaneous melanoma. The point of sequencing TCRbeta in the periphery was to test whether ivuxolimab changed TCR sequence diversity and drove clonal T-cell expansion. The paper covers the monotherapy dose-escalation part of the phase I ivuxolimab trial, which included N ≈ 50 patients. Overall results and qualifications from the work: In the 0.1-3.0 mg/kg groups, partial responders were among the patients with the lowest normalized peripheral clonal expansion, particularly in CD8+ T cells. After ivuxolimab, CD8+ T cells had more expanded clones than CD4+ T cells on average. Low levels of normalized T-cell clonal expansion were also seen in some nonresponding patients. The antigen specificity of the peripheral T cells that underwent clonal expansion was not determined. At doses from 0.1 to 3.0 mg/kg, clonal expansion was seen in both CD4+ and CD8+ blood T cells between baseline and week 6.

Patients with autoimmune disease history or receiving systemic immunosuppression were excluded from the trial. Peripheral blood for TCR sequencing was collected from all dose cohorts at baseline, on cycle 4 day 1, and on cycle 7 day 1. Samples were obtained from an open-label, multicenter, first-in-human phase I dose-escalation trial of ivuxolimab. The trial enrolled adults with locally advanced or metastatic head and neck squamous cell, hepatocellular, melanoma or renal cell carcinoma. Before TCR sequencing, CD4+ T cells and CD8+ T cells from peripheral blood were sorted into separate populations. Genomic DNA was isolated from the sorted cells so that the TCRbeta CDR3 region could be sequenced. TCRbeta CDR3 regions were sequenced using the immunoSEQ Assay. This immuneACCESS table, as held by TCRdb, lists in-frame sequences with V and J called but not all clones. Of the missing ones, under half trace to an unresolved V gene in checked studies; the others have no known cause. Counted in this sample were 90,000 or so clones; 87% of them appeared once. The ten most abundant clones make up about 4.5% of the sample.

A distance of 8 bases separates the germline ends of V and J, which lose 2 bases and 1 base respectively. The CDR3 spans 14 residues, from the cysteine through the phenylalanine. Only the CDR3 part of the read is kept: 42 bases, read in frame from the first base. CDR1 LNHDA and CDR2 SQIVND were looked up in the germline V gene (reference sequence). The origin of this receptor is an adult with an advanced solid tumor such as melanoma, head and neck, liver or kidney cancer. The rearrangement joined TRBV19 to TRBJ1-1; a weak D assignment points to TRBD1 (6 bases agree). The sequences come from CD4+ or CD8+ T cells sorted from blood, collected in a trial of the OX40 agonist ivuxolimab. CDR3 protein: CASSIRTENTEAFF. The DNA sequence is as follows: TGTGCCAGTAGTATAAGGACAGAGAACACTGAAGCTTTCTTT.